This entry lists 20 T cell receptor beta chains sequenced from one sample in a study of OX40 agonist ivuxolimab in advanced cancers. TCRdb keeps only in-frame clones here, not all; method: immunoSEQ multiplex PCR. The sample lists approximately 70,000 clones; approximately 85% were seen once. Sequences were derived from CD4+ or CD8+ T cells sorted from blood, sampled in a trial of the OX40 agonist ivuxolimab. Receptor source: an adult with an advanced solid tumor such as melanoma, head and neck, liver or kidney cancer.

This clone was seen only a few times. The chain has TRBV10-1 and TRBJ1-5, with D unresolved. Germline V gene lookup returns CDR1 WNHNN and CDR2 SYGVQD (reference sequence). V dropped 5 bases and J dropped 0 bases, with 5 bases sitting between them. The length of the CDR3 is 13 residues. CDR3 in amino acids: CASSYSSNQPQHF. The DNA for the CDR3 is TGCGCCAGCAGTTACAGTAGCAATCAGCCCCAGCATTTT.

This clone has more than one count but fewer than ten. In the same sample, other DNA sequences code for this CDR3. The chain recombines TRBV5-6 with TRBJ2-1; TRBD2 might be the D (6 bases). V was shortened by 2 bases and J by 2 bases, with 11 bases between the two germline ends. Germline CDR1 is SGHDT and CDR2 is YYEEEE. This CDR3 contains 15 residues. CDR3 DNA: TGTGCCAGCAGCTTTGGAGCGGGCGCCTACAATGAGCAGTTCTTC. Encoded protein: CASSFGAGAYNEQFF.

For this clone: One junction end disagrees with the germline gene, perhaps due to a read error. This rearrangement joins TRBV7-7 to TRBJ2-1; TRBD2 agrees at 9 bases. The CDR3 extends over 19 amino acids. Germline assignment: CDR1 SSHAT and CDR2 FNYEAQ (reference sequence). The DNA of the CDR3 is TGTGCTAGCAGCCCCCGAGCGGGAGGCCGACTACCTGACTACAATGAGCAGTTCTTC. Translating it yields CASSPRAGGRLPDYNEQFF.

The chain has TRBV28 and TRBJ2-7; TRBD1 is a possible D gene (5 bases). Germline lookup yields CDR1 MDHEN and CDR2 SYDVKM. With 6 bases removed from V and 2 bases from J, the gap between germline ends came to 17 bases. The CDR3 spans 15 residues. In DNA, the CDR3 is TGTGCCAGCAGGTTCTTCTGGGGCAGGGCCTACGAGCAGTACTTC. It encodes CASRFFWGRAYEQYF.

This clone was observed once. The chain joins TRBV11-2 to TRBJ2-2; 7 positions match TRBD1. This CDR3 is 17 amino acids long. The trim removed 5 bases at V and 0 bases at J, leaving 9 bases unmatched. Germline V gene data show CDR1 as SGHAT and CDR2 as FQNNGV. The CDR3 region has the DNA TGTGCCAGCAGCCCCCCGGGGACAGTATCGAACACCGGGGAGCTGTTTTTT. It translates to CASSPPGTVSNTGELFF.

This chain joins TRBV4-2 and TRBJ2-3; TRBD1 aligns across 7 bases. Per the germline V gene, CDR1 is LGHNA and CDR2 is YNFKEQ. This CDR3 region has 20 residues. V shed 1 base and J 0 bases; nucleotides not matched to a gene: 16. CDR3: CASSQVTPVPTGASTDTQYF. The CDR3 DNA reads TGTGCCAGCAGCCAAGTAACACCAGTTCCTACAGGGGCCAGCACAGATACGCAGTATTTT.

This clone was seen a handful of times. This sequence joins TRBV5-1 and TRBJ2-7, with D uncertain. The CDR3 spans 13 residues. Germline V gene lookup returns CDR1 SGHRS and CDR2 YFSETQ. The ends were cut back, 0 bases at V and 1 base at J, with 5 bases in the middle. In DNA form, the CDR3 reads TGCGCCAGCAGCTTGGTGGGGTCCTACGAGCAGTACTTC. Its translation: CASSLVGSYEQYF.

V usage is TRBV2 and J usage is TRBJ1-4, with TRBD1 identical over 10 bases. CDR3 length: 16 amino acids. V lost 8 bases to trimming and J lost 4 bases; unmatched junction nucleotides: 10. The germline V gene encodes CDR1 SNHLY and CDR2 FYNNEI. As DNA, the CDR3 is TGTGCCAGCGCGCAGAGGACAGGGGGAAATAATGAAAAACTGTTTTTT. It specifies CASAQRTGGNNEKLFF. Full variable domain (remainder filled in from reference TRBV2 and TRBJ1-4): EPEVTQTPSHQVTQMGQEVILRCVPISNHLYFYWYRQILGQKVEFLVSFYNNEISEKSEIFDDQFSVERPDGSNFTLKIRSTKLEDSAMYFCASAQRTGGNNEKLFFGSGTQLSVL.

This clone is a singleton in its sample. The chain couples TRBV19 to TRBJ2-1; 11 bases fit TRBD2. This CDR3 has 19 amino acids. The germline CDR1 and CDR2 sequences are LNHDA and SQIVND (reference sequence). The ends lost 7 bases at V and 0 bases at J; junction bases unmatched: 14. The CDR3 sequence is CASMEYGTSGVFSYNEQFF. Here the CDR3 DNA reads TGTGCCAGTATGGAGTACGGGACTAGCGGTGTATTCTCCTACAATGAGCAGTTCTTC.

This clone has just a few counts. The genes are TRBV7-6 and TRBJ1-4; 7 nucleotides align to TRBD1. The V and J ends lost 2 bases and 5 bases, in that order; junction bases with no gene match: 2. This CDR3 is 14 amino acids long. Germline V lookup: CDR1 SGHVS, CDR2 FNYEAQ. In DNA, the CDR3 is TGTGCCAGCAGCTTAAGGGGGCCCAATGAAAAACTGTTTTTT. This translates into CASSLRGPNEKLFF.

The CDR3 loop reads CASSLGTSGDHYNEQFF. CDR3 DNA: TGTGCCAGCAGCTTAGGGACTAGCGGGGACCACTACAATGAGCAGTTCTTC. The V gene is TRBV7-9, the J gene TRBJ2-1; 12 nucleotides align to TRBD2. The CDR3 contains 17 residues. Trimming at V came to 1 base and at J to 3 bases, leaving 4 bases not matched to a gene. Germline CDR1 SEHNR, CDR2 FQNEAQ (reference sequence).

This clone was seen a few times. The V and J genes are TRBV28 and TRBJ1-2; D is unresolved. In germline, CDR1 is MDHEN, CDR2 SYDVKM. CDR3 length: 15 amino acids. The V gene lost 5 bases and the J gene lost 4 bases, with 17 bases spanning the gap. CDR3 in amino acids: CASSLSPNYGYGYTF. CDR3 bases: TGTGCCAGCAGTCTCTCCCCCAACTACGGCTATGGCTACACCTTC.

This chain joins TRBV18 and TRBJ2-7; no clear D gene. Germline CDR1 reads KGHSH; CDR2 reads LQKENI. Trimming removed 3 bases at V and 7 bases at J, with 19 bases between. The CDR3 spans 15 residues. As DNA, the CDR3 is TGTGCCAGCTCACCCGAAACACTACCTCTCGGGGAGCAGTACTTC. Protein: CASSPETLPLGEQYF.

The chain links TRBV5-6 to TRBJ2-1, with a possible D match to TRBD2 (6 bases). This CDR3 spans 14 amino acids. The germline gives CDR1 SGHDT, CDR2 YYEEEE. Trimming shortened V by 3 bases and J by 8 bases, and 15 bases separated the two germline ends. The CDR3 bases are TGTGCCAGCAGCTGGGACTGGAAGCTGGATGAGCAGTTCTTC. Translated: CASSWDWKLDEQFF.

V usage is TRBV27 and J usage is TRBJ1-2; no clear D gene. CDR3 length: 13 amino acids. CDR1 and CDR2 (germline): MNHEY, SMNVEV (reference sequence). V lost 5 bases and J 6 bases, leaving 13 bases between the germline ends. In DNA, the CDR3 is TGTGCCAGCAGTCGTCACCGCCTGGATGGCTACACCTTC. Amino acids: CASSRHRLDGYTF.

The CDR3 region has the DNA TGTGCCAGCTCACCACCGACTAGCGGGAGTAACAACGAGCAGTACTTC. Its translation is CASSPPTSGSNNEQYF. The chain joins TRBV18 to TRBJ2-7, with 12 bases matching TRBD2. Trimming removed 0 bases from V and 5 bases from J; junction bases left unmatched: 5. The CDR3 runs 16 residues. CDR1 and CDR2 from the germline V gene are KGHSH and LQKENI.

This clone was seen a single time. The rearrangement links TRBV10-3 to TRBJ2-6; D is unresolved. The CDR3 has 15 amino acids. The ends were cut back, 10 bases at V and 2 bases at J, with 15 bases in the middle. In germline, CDR1 is ENHRY, CDR2 SYGVKD. CDR3 coding DNA: TGTGCCACCCCCGCCGAAGGGACTGGGGCCAACGTCCTGACTTTC. Its protein product is CATPAEGTGANVLTF.

The DNA for the CDR3 is TGTGCCAGCAGACTCGACAGCAATCAGCCCCAGCATTTT. Translating it yields CASRLDSNQPQHF. This chain links TRBV6-1 with TRBJ1-5; no clear D gene. V shed 6 bases and J shed 1 base, with 7 bases lying between them. This CDR3 is 13 amino acids long. Germline lookup yields CDR1 MNHNS and CDR2 SASEGT.

This clone was seen more than once but under ten times. The chain combines TRBV2 with TRBJ1-5; weak D call: TRBD1 (5 bases). Germline CDR1 is SNHLY and CDR2 is FYNNEI. Trimming shortened V by 2 bases and J by 6 bases, and 11 bases separated the two germline ends. CDR3 size: 14 residues. The DNA of the CDR3 is TGTGCCAGCAGTGAACCGGGACCCTTTCAGCCCCAGCATTTT. It codes for CASSEPGPFQPQHF.

The V gene is TRBV18, the J gene TRBJ1-4; 9 bases are shared with TRBD1. Germline V CDR1 and CDR2: KGHSH, LQKENI. This CDR3 comprises 14 residues. The trim removed 6 bases at V and 5 bases at J, leaving 4 bases unmatched. The CDR3 DNA is TGTGCCAGCTCCTCGGGACAGGGAAATGAAAAACTGTTTTTT. This translates into CASSSGQGNEKLFF. Based on the CDR3 plus reference TRBV18 and TRBJ1-4, the full variable domain is NAGVMQNPRHLVRRRGQEARLRCSPMKGHSHVYWYRQLPEEGLKFMVYLQKENIIDESGMPKERFSAEFPKEGPSILRIQQVVRGDSAAYFCASSSGQGNEKLFFGSGTQLSVL.